The rows below give T cell receptor beta chains drawn from one sample of a study of Graves' ophthalmopathy and Graves' hyperthyroidism. Each CDR3 protein gets one entry after TCRdb re-called the multiplex PCR reads with MiXCR. The sample shows around 1.1 million distinct CDR3 sequences, about 40% of them seen only once. The specimen sequenced was peripheral blood or thyroid tissue (not recorded which). Receptors were obtained from an adult man with Graves' hyperthyroidism. CDR3s include the opening cysteine and the closing phenylalanine or tryptophan. Each record gives: J gene, D gene, clone size, V gene, CDR3 protein, CDR3 DNA. A D gene is named only where the DNA matches it firmly. Where a row states a size, it is once, few, many or the class of an expanded clone; other rows omit it.

TRBJ1-5 NA NA TRBV7-9 CAISPGTGSNQPQHF TGTGCCATCAGCCCCGGGACGGGAAGCAATCAGCCCCAGCATTTT
TRBJ2-7 NA NA TRBV20-1 CSARDVKGISYEQYF TGCAGTGCTAGAGATGTTAAGGGGATCTCCTACGAGCAGTACTTC
TRBJ2-7 NA many TRBV7-7 CASSKGPPAYEQYF TGTGCCAGCAGCAAAGGGCCTCCTGCCTACGAGCAGTACTTC
TRBJ2-7 NA few TRBV7-2 CASSLRYVVSGRYASYEQYF TGTGCCAGCAGCTTACGCTACGTAGTTAGCGGACGATACGCGTCCTACGAGCAGTACTTC
TRBJ2-7 TRBD2 NA TRBV7-9 CASSGQVAGGGEQYF TGTGCCAGCAGCGGACAAGTAGCGGGAGGGGGTGAGCAGTACTTC
TRBJ2-7 TRBD1 many TRBV11-2 CASSLTGVYEQYF TGCGCCAGCAGCTTGACAGGGGTCTACGAGCAGTACTTC
TRBJ1-1 NA NA TRBV7-2 CASDKNTEAFF TGTGCCAGCGATAAGAACACTGAAGCTTTCTTT
TRBJ2-7 TRBD1 many TRBV7-9 CASSQTRDSSYEQYF TGTGCCAGCAGCCAAACGAGGGACAGTTCCTACGAGCAGTACTTC
TRBJ1-4 NA NA TRBV4-1 CASSQDVASAAAVLKLFF TGCGCCAGCAGCCAAGACGTTGCCTCTGCTGCAGCGGTATTGAAACTGTTTTTT
TRBJ1-5 TRBD1 many TRBV7-2 CASSTGTGSNQPQHF TGTGCCAGCAGCACCGGGACAGGGTCTAATCAGCCCCAGCATTTT
TRBJ1-4 NA NA TRBV7-9 CASRPAAGDEKLFF TGTGCCAGCAGACCAGCAGCGGGTGATGAAAAACTGTTTTTT
TRBJ2-5 TRBD2 many TRBV5-1 CASSLGTSGMAETQYF TGCGCCAGCAGCCTCGGGACTAGCGGGATGGCAGAGACCCAGTACTTC
TRBJ1-2 TRBD1 many TRBV6-5 CASSWGTGEGYTF TGTGCCAGCAGTTGGGGGACAGGGGAAGGCTACACCTTC
TRBJ1-2 NA many TRBV29-1 CSALGTQKENYGYTF TGCAGCGCCCTAGGCACGCAGAAGGAGAACTATGGCTACACCTTC